This TCR beta chain was sequenced during a study of breast tumors, draining lymph nodes, adjacent tissues. Findings and limits, study-wide: Compared with lymph nodes, tumors were less diverse; compared with nontumor tissue, more.

Axillary draining lymph nodes of breast cancer patients supplied the node samples. Trimming removed 4 bases from V and 4 bases from J, with 14 bases in between. The CDR3 totals 15 residues. TCRdb reprocessed the multiplex PCR reads with MiXCR, giving one entry per CDR3 protein. The sample lists some 140,000 distinct CDR3 sequences, about 20% occurring once. In this sample, this clonotype turned up many times. Its antigen is as yet unknown. Sequencing was carried out using axillary lymph node tissue. J is TRBJ1-5 and V is TRBV12-3 or TRBV12-4; D remains unclear. The receptor was isolated from a female donor with breast cancer. Some clones in this sample may be carry-over from other donors' samples. The CDR3 nucleotides are TGTGCCAGCAGTTCTACGGGTAACTTGAATCAGCCCCAGCATTTT. Translation: CASSSTGNLNQPQHF.